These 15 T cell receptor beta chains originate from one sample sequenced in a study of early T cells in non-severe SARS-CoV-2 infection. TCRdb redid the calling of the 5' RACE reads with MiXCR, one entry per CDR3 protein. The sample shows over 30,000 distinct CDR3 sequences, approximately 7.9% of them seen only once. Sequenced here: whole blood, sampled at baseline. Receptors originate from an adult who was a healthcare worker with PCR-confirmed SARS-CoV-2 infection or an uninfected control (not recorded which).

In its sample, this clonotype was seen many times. The CDR3 loop reads CASSYSQGQGVVSPLHF. As DNA, the CDR3 is TGTGCCAGCAGTTACTCGCAAGGACAGGGGGTCGTTTCACCCCTCCACTTT. V gene TRBV6-6 combines with J gene TRBJ1-6; 10 bases map to TRBD1. There are 17 residues in the CDR3. Germline lookup yields CDR1 MNHNY and CDR2 SVGAGI (reference sequence). Trimming cost V 0 bases and J 9 bases; bases outside gene matches: 8.

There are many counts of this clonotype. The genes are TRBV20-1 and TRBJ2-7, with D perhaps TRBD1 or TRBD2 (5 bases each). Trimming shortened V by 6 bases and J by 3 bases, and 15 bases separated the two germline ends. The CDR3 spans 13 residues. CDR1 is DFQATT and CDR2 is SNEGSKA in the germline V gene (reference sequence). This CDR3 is CSAPGTKVYEQYF. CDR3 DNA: TGCAGTGCCCCAGGGACGAAAGTCTACGAGCAGTACTTC.

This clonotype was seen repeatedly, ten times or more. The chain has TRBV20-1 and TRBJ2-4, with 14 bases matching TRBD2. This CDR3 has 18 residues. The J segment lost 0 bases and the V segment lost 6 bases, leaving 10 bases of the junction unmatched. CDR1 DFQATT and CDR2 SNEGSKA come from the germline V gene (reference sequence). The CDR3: CSATTGLAGGLAKNIQYF. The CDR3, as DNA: TGCAGTGCCACGACAGGACTAGCGGGGGGACTAGCCAAAAACATTCAGTACTTC.

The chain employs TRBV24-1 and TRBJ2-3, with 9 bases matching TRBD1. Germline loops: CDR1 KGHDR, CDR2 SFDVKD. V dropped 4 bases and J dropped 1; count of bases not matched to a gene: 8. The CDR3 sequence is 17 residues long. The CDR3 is CATSDPGQGKGTDTQYF. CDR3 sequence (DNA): TGTGCCACCAGTGACCCTGGACAGGGGAAGGGCACAGATACGCAGTATTTT.

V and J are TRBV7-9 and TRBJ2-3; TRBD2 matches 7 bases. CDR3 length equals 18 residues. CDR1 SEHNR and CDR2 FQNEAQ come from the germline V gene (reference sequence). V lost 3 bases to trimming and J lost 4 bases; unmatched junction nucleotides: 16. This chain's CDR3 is CASSFLNYPGLFSDTQYF. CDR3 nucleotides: TGTGCCAGCAGCTTCCTCAATTACCCGGGACTATTCTCAGATACGCAGTATTTT.

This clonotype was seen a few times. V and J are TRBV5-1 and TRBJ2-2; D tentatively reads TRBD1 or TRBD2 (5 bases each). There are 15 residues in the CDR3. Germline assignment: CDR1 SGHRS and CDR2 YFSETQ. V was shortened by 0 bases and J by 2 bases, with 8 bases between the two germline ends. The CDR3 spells CASSLAGDNTGELFF. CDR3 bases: TGCGCCAGCAGCTTGGCCGGGGACAACACCGGGGAGCTGTTTTTT.

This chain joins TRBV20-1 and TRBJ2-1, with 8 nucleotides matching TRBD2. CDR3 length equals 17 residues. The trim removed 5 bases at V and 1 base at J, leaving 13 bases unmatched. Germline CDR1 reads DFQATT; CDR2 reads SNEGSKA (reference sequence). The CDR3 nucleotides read TGCAGTGCTCCCGCTGCGGGGGGCCCCCGGTCCTACAATGAGCAGTTCTTC. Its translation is CSAPAAGGPRSYNEQFF.

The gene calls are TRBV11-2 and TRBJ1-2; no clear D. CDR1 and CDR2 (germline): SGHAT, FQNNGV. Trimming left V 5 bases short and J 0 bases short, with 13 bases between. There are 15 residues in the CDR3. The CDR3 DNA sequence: TGTGCCAGCAGCCCAAATCTGGGGTCTAACTATGGCTACACCTTC. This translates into CASSPNLGSNYGYTF.

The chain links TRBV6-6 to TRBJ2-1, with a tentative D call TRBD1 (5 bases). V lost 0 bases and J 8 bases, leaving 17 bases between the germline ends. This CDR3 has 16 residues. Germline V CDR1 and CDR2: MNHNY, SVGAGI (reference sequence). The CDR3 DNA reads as TGTGCCAGCAGTTACTCGATGACAGTAAGTGCCGATGAGCAGTTCTTC. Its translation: CASSYSMTVSADEQFF.

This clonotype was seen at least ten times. The CDR3 coding sequence is TGTGCCAGCAGCTTAGTAAGTTGGGGTACTGAAGCTTTCTTT. It is translated as CASSLVSWGTEAFF. The chain carries TRBV7-9 and TRBJ1-1; D gene uncertain. The germline CDR1 and CDR2 sequences are SEHNR and FQNEAQ (reference sequence). CDR3 size: 14 residues. Between the trimmed V and J ends, which lost 1 base and 5 bases, there was a span of 11 bases.

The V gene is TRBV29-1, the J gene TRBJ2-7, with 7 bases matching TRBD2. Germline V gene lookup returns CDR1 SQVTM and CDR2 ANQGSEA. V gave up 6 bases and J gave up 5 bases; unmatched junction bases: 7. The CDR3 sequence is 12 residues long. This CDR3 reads CSVERGGDEQYF. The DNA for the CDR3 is TGCAGCGTGGAGCGGGGCGGCGACGAGCAGTACTTC.

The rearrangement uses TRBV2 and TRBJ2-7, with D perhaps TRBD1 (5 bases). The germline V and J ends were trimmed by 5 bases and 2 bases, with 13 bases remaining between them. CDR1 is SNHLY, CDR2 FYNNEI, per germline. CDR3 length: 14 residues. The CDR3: CASSNRQATYEQYF. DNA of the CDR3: TGTGCCAGCAGTAACAGGCAGGCTACCTACGAGCAGTACTTC.

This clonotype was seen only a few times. The CDR3 DNA follows: TGTGCCAGCAGCTGGGGGGCTAACTATGGCTACACCTTC. Amino acid sequence: CASSWGANYGYTF. The chain is built from TRBV7-2 and TRBJ1-2; a weak D match, TRBD1 (5 bases). V lost 4 bases and J lost 0, with 6 bases in between. Germline CDR1 SGHTA, CDR2 FQGNSA. The CDR3 totals 13 residues.

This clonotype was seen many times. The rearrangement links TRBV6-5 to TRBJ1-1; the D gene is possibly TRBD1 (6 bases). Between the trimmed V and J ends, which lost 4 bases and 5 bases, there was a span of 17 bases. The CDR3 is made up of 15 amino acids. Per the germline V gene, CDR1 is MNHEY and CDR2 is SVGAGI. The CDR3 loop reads CASSSSYRVSTEAFF. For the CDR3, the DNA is TGTGCCAGCAGTTCTTCTTACAGGGTGTCGACTGAAGCTTTCTTT.

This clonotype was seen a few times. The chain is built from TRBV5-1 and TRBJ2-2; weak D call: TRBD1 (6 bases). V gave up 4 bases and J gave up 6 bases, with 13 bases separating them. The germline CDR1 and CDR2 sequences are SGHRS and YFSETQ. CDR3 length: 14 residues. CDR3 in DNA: TGCGCCAGCAGCGCAGGCCAGGGGCCCGGGGAGCTGTTTTTT. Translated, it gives CASSAGQGPGELFF.